This T cell receptor (beta chain) emerged from a study of T cells in localized non-small cell lung cancer. The germline V gene encodes CDR1 SGHRS and CDR2 YFSETQ. The V gene lost 0 bases and the J gene lost 3 bases, with 12 bases spanning the gap. The CDR3 sequence is 15 residues long. The method was immunoSEQ multiplex PCR; TCRdb's version includes in-frame clones alone and lacks a portion of them. Of approximately 72,000 clones in the sample, 84% were seen once. Of note for this clone: Its antigen remains unidentified.

Study-level points and caveats: Higher adjacent-lung clonality was associated with shorter survival. Out of the top 100 tumor clones, a median roughly 50 were seen in adjacent lung. The highest T cell clonality was in uninvolved adjacent lung, above tumor. A single tumor region was sequenced, leaving heterogeneity possible.

The sequence derives from an older female donor with stage I lung adenocarcinoma. Sequenced here: peripheral blood, sampled before any cancer treatment. This chain uses TRBV5-1 with TRBJ1-1; D uncertain. The CDR3 is CASSLEGSADTEAFF. For the CDR3, the DNA is TGCGCCAGCAGCTTGGAGGGCAGCGCGGACACTGAAGCTTTCTTT.